This T cell receptor (beta chain) is from a study of Ad26.COV2.S vaccination and SARS-CoV-2 variants. Study-level findings and limits: Substantial post-vaccination breadth of spike-specific CD8+ and CD4+ T cell responses was reported.

Produced via immunoSEQ multiplex PCR; TCRdb's table is partial and in-frame only. The table lists roughly 460,000 clones, 89% of them singletons, with about 1.5% in the top ten. As to treatment: over 15 received Ad26.COV2.S at low or high dose, single or two shots; roughly five received placebo; per-sample allocation not given. Day 63 after the first vaccine or placebo injection was the time point for sampling. This clone was picked up one time. The target antigen is unknown. Specimen: peripheral blood, collected in a trial of Ad26.COV2.S vaccine versus placebo. The source of this sequence is a person aged 18-65 years who received the Ad26.COV2.S COVID-19 vaccine or a placebo.

The CDR3 region has the DNA TGTGCCAGCAGGGTGGGAACCGGGGAGCTGTTTTTT. Translation gives CASRVGTGELFF. The chain recombines TRBV2 with TRBJ2-2; no clear D. With 6 bases removed from V and 5 bases from J, the gap between germline ends came to 7 bases. Germline CDR1 reads SNHLY; CDR2 reads FYNNEI. The CDR3 covers 12 residues.